This TCR beta chain was sequenced in a study of prognosis after radiotherapy for stage I lung cancer. Study-wide background: Histologically, the tumors comprised squamous cell carcinoma in seven patients and adenocarcinoma in approximately twelve.

Peripheral blood was collected in volumes of about 6.1 milliliters at each of two time points. The TCR beta CDR3 region was amplified from genomic DNA, with two rounds of multiplex PCR being used for the amplification. It was primers specific to each TRBV and TRBJ gene that first-round PCR used. Via MiXCR, TCRdb re-called the multiplex PCR reads, giving one row per CDR3 protein. The repertoire includes approximately 51,000 distinct CDR3 sequences, less than 45% of them detected once, and roughly 10% sits in the top ten. CDR1 GTSNPN and CDR2 SVGIG come from the germline V gene (reference sequence). Trimming removed 8 bases from V and 16 bases from J, with 21 bases in between. The length of the CDR3 is 12 residues. With regard to this clonotype: No antigen is known for it.

Broader study findings: It was reported that patients with metastases and those without them differed in TRBV and TRBJ gene usage.

The chain is built from TRBV30 and TRBJ1-6, with a tentative D call TRBD1 (5 bases). This clonotype was obtained from a donor aged 50 or older with non-small cell lung cancer. The input for sequencing was PBMCs, taken before or after stereotactic body radiation therapy (not recorded which). The CDR3 DNA is TGTGCCGCCGGAAGGCCTTCAGGGAAACTCCACTTT. Protein product: CAAGRPSGKLHF. The whole variable domain, remainder taken from reference TRBV30 and TRBJ1-6, is SQTIHQWPATLVQPVGSPLSLECTVEGTSNPNLYWYRQAAGRGLQLLFYSVGIGQISSEVPQNLSASRPQDRQFILSSKKLLLSDSGFYLCAAGRPSGKLHFGNGTRLTVT.